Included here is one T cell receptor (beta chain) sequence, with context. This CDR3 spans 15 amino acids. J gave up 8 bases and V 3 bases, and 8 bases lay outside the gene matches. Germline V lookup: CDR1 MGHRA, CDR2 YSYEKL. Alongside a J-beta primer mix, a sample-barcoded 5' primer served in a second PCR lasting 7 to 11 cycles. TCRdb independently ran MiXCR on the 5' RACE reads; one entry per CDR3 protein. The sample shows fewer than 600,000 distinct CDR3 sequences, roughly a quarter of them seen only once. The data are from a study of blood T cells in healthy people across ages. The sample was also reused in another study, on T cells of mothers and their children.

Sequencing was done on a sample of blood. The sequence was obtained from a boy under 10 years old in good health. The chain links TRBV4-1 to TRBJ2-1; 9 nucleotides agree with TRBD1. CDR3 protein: CASSHTQGALDEQFF. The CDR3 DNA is TGCGCCAGCAGCCATACACAGGGGGCGCTTGATGAGCAGTTCTTC.